This passage covers 28 T cell receptor beta chains from one sample sequenced in a study of T-cell memory formation after mild COVID-19. TCRdb used MiXCR to reprocess the 5' RACE reads, holding one entry per CDR3 protein. The data contain 200,000 to 250,000 distinct CDR3 sequences, roughly 9.4% of them seen just once; the ten biggest clones take up around 20%. Sequencing was done on a sample of PBMCs or a T cell subset sorted from them (not recorded which). The receptors stem from a man between 18 and 29 years old who had mild COVID-19 (a few samples of this study predate the infection). Cell type and time point are not known.

This chain connects TRBV5-1 to TRBJ1-1; the D is unclear. The germline V and J ends were trimmed by 2 bases and 1 base, with 6 bases remaining between them. Germline lookup yields CDR1 SGHRS and CDR2 YFSETQ. The CDR3 sequence is 13 residues long. CDR3 protein: CASSFTTNTEAFF. Written as DNA, the CDR3 is TGCGCCAGCAGCTTTACCACGAACACTGAAGCTTTCTTT.

The chain links TRBV19 to TRBJ2-7, with D possibly TRBD2 on 5 matching bases. The CDR3 runs 13 residues. The germline gives CDR1 LNHDA, CDR2 SQIVND (reference sequence). The V and J ends lost 3 bases and 7 bases respectively, with 13 bases between them. The CDR3 spells CASSIYVRREQYF. The CDR3 DNA is TGTGCCAGTAGTATTTATGTGCGGAGGGAGCAGTACTTC.

The table lists this clonotype with many counts. The V call is TRBV5-1, the J call TRBJ1-1; weak D call: TRBD1 (6 bases). V was cut by 4 bases and J by 11 bases, with 21 bases left in between. The CDR3 contains 14 residues. From germline, CDR1 is SGHRS and CDR2 YFSETQ. This CDR3 reads CASSAGSQGLWAFF. CDR3 coding DNA: TGCGCCAGCAGCGCGGGCTCGCAGGGGCTTTGGGCTTTCTTT.

This chain uses TRBV6-2 or TRBV6-3 with TRBJ2-3; weak D call: TRBD1 (6 bases). The germline gives CDR1 MNHEY, CDR2 SVGEGT. Trimming pared 2 bases from V and 2 bases from J, leaving 8 bases between. The CDR3 covers 14 residues. As DNA, the CDR3 is TGTGCCAGCAGTTACCAGGGGAACACAGATACGCAGTATTTT. This codes for CASSYQGNTDTQYF.

A few counts support this clonotype. V and J are TRBV2 and TRBJ1-2; D call uncertain. The CDR3 totals 11 residues. Trimming pared 2 bases from V and 7 bases from J, leaving 5 bases between. Germline V gene data show CDR1 as SNHLY and CDR2 as FYNNEI. The CDR3 loop is CASSESGGYTF. CDR3 coding DNA: TGTGCCAGCAGTGAATCGGGTGGCTACACCTTC.

This chain joins TRBV25-1 and TRBJ1-2, with TRBD1 matching 7 bases. Trimming removed 3 bases from V and 5 bases from J; junction bases left unmatched: 6. The germline V gene encodes CDR1 MGHDK and CDR2 SYGVNS. The CDR3 totals 14 residues. The CDR3 is CASSDSDRRYGYTF. CDR3 sequence (DNA): TGTGCCAGCAGTGACTCGGACAGGCGGTATGGCTACACCTTC.

The CDR3 DNA follows: TGTGCCAGCAGCTTGACAGGGGGCTACGAGCAGTACTTC. Its translation: CASSLTGGYEQYF. V and J are TRBV7-6 and TRBJ2-7; 9 nucleotides agree with TRBD1. Germline values: CDR1 SGHVS, CDR2 FNYEAQ. V was clipped by 3 bases and J by 3 bases; unmatched bases: 0. The CDR3 totals 13 residues.

The V call is TRBV5-6, the J call TRBJ2-7; D remains ambiguous. V was trimmed by 4 bases and J by 6 bases, leaving 20 bases between them. The germline CDR1 and CDR2 sequences are SGHDT and YYEEEE. The CDR3 loop spans 15 amino acids. The chain's CDR3 is CASSQTTDLIFEQYF. Here the CDR3 DNA reads TGTGCCAGCAGCCAAACCACCGACTTGATATTCGAGCAGTACTTC.

This chain connects TRBV19 to TRBJ2-7; D is perhaps TRBD1 (5 bases). The CDR3 has 12 residues. Germline lookup yields CDR1 LNHDA and CDR2 SQIVND (reference sequence). V was trimmed by 10 bases and J by 10 bases, leaving 20 bases between them. CDR3 sequence reads: CATVPDLGRQYV. The CDR3 DNA reads TGTGCCACCGTCCCCGACTTGGGGCGCCAGTACGTC.

In its sample, this clonotype was seen a few times. The V and J genes are TRBV12-3 or TRBV12-4 and TRBJ2-3; 8 bases line up with TRBD1. Trimming took 1 base from V and 4 from J; bases not matched to a gene: 10. The CDR3 has 17 amino acids. CDR3: CASSLETRTGKADTQYF. For the CDR3, the DNA is TGTGCCAGCAGTTTAGAGACACGGACAGGGAAGGCAGATACGCAGTATTTT.

V is TRBV24-1 and J is TRBJ2-1, with 11 bases fitting TRBD2. The trim removed 4 bases at V and 4 bases at J, leaving 8 bases unmatched. Germline lookup yields CDR1 KGHDR and CDR2 SFDVKD. This CDR3 is built from 17 residues. The CDR3 reads CATSDPLAGGLYNEQFF. The DNA for the CDR3 is TGTGCCACCAGTGACCCATTAGCGGGGGGGCTTTACAATGAGCAGTTCTTC.

This clonotype was recorded a few times. The chain has TRBV7-9 and TRBJ1-2, with TRBD1 as a possible D gene (5 bases). The germline V gene has CDR1 SEHNR and CDR2 FQNEAQ (reference sequence). The CDR3 extends over 13 amino acids. V dropped 3 bases and J dropped 6 bases, with 11 bases sitting between them. CDR3 protein: CASSFRDRDGYTF. The CDR3 nucleotides read TGTGCCAGCAGCTTCAGGGATAGAGATGGCTACACCTTC. Full variable domain (remainder filled in from reference TRBV7-9 and TRBJ1-2): DTGVSQNPRHKITKRGQNVTFRCDPISEHNRLYWYRQTLGQGPEFLTYFQNEAQLEKSRLLSDRFSAERPKGSFSTLEIQRTEQGDSAMYLCASSFRDRDGYTFGSGTRLTVV.

This clonotype turned up a few times. J is TRBJ2-1 and V is TRBV6-1; no definite D call. Trimming left V 2 bases short and J 7 bases short, with 9 bases between. Germline CDR1 is MNHNS and CDR2 is SASEGT. The CDR3 is 13 amino acids. CDR3 protein: CASSERRANEQFF. Written as DNA, the CDR3 is TGTGCCAGCAGTGAACGTAGGGCGAATGAGCAGTTCTTC.

This clonotype was found once. The J gene is TRBJ2-3, the V gene TRBV11-1; D remains ambiguous. The CDR3 spans 13 residues. V dropped 3 bases and J dropped 6 bases, with 10 bases sitting between them. Per germline, CDR1 SGHAT and CDR2 FQDESV (reference sequence). CDR3: CASSFWDGDTQYF. The CDR3 DNA is TGTGCCAGCAGCTTCTGGGATGGCGATACGCAGTATTTT.

The rearrangement links TRBV7-6 to TRBJ2-7, with 9 bases that match TRBD1. The CDR3 contains 16 residues. Trimming removed 0 bases from V and 2 bases from J; junction bases left unmatched: 5. Looked up from germline, CDR1 is SGHVS and CDR2 is FNYEAQ. The CDR3 nucleotides are TGTGCCAGCAGCTTAGCGGGGACAGGGACCACCTACGAGCAGTACTTC. This sequence encodes CASSLAGTGTTYEQYF. The whole variable domain, filled in from reference TRBV7-6 and TRBJ2-7, reads GAGVSQSPRYKVTKRGQDVALRCDPISGHVSLYWYRQALGQGPEFLTYFNYEAQQDKSGLPNDRFSAERPEGSISTLTIQRTEQRDSAMYRCASSLAGTGTTYEQYFGPGTRLTVT.

This clonotype was counted a few times. V usage is TRBV4-1 and J usage is TRBJ2-1; 7 nucleotides agree with TRBD1. J gave up 6 bases and V 1 base, and 6 bases lay outside the gene matches. The CDR3 length is 15 residues. CDR1 MGHRA and CDR2 YSYEKL come from the germline V gene. This CDR3 is CASSQGQGASNEQFF. The CDR3 DNA sequence: TGCGCCAGCAGCCAAGGACAGGGAGCATCCAATGAGCAGTTCTTC.

This clonotype appeared many times. The CDR3 is CASSPAGGAGTQYF. The CDR3 DNA reads as TGCGCCAGCAGCCCCGCAGGGGGCGCCGGTACGCAGTATTTT. The chain links TRBV4-3 to TRBJ2-3, with 8 bases aligning to TRBD1. The CDR3 has 14 residues. Unmatched junction bases numbered 8, after V lost 4 bases and J lost 8 bases. Looked up from germline, CDR1 is LGHNA and CDR2 is YSLEER.

The genes are TRBV4-3 and TRBJ2-7, with D perhaps matching TRBD2 (5 bases). Trimming shortened V by 1 base and J by 0 bases, and 10 bases separated the two germline ends. Germline CDR1 is LGHNA and CDR2 is YSLEER. The length of the CDR3 is 15 residues. The chain's CDR3 is CASSQARTVSYEQYF. The CDR3 coding sequence is TGCGCCAGCAGCCAAGCCCGGACTGTCTCCTACGAGCAGTACTTC.

This clonotype was detected many times. The chain uses TRBV7-2 and TRBJ2-3, with D uncertain. Germline CDR1 is SGHTA and CDR2 is FQGNSA. CDR3 length: 13 residues. The ends were cut back, 5 bases at V and 5 bases at J, with 11 bases in the middle. The CDR3 region has the DNA TGTGCCAGCAGCCAAGACCGACTAGATACGCAGTATTTT. This gives the protein CASSQDRLDTQYF. Full variable domain (missing parts from reference TRBV7-2 and TRBJ2-3): GAGVSQSPSNKVTEKGKDVELRCDPISGHTALYWYRQSLGQGLEFLIYFQGNSAPDKSGLPSDRFSAERTGGSVSTLTIQRTQQEDSAVYLCASSQDRLDTQYFGPGTRLTVL.

The chain joins TRBV15 to TRBJ2-4; 9 bases agree with TRBD1. This CDR3 region has 14 residues. The J segment lost 5 bases and the V segment lost 3 bases, leaving 2 bases of the junction unmatched. Germline CDR1 and CDR2: LNHNV and YYDKDF (reference sequence). CDR3 DNA: TGTGCCACCAGCAGGGGGGACAGGGAAAACATTCAGTACTTC. Translating gives CATSRGDRENIQYF.

The table lists this clonotype with a few counts. The J gene is TRBJ1-1, the V gene TRBV15; D is unclear. Between the trimmed V and J ends, which lost 0 bases and 7 bases, there was a span of 12 bases. Germline V gives CDR1 LNHNV, CDR2 YYDKDF (reference sequence). CDR3 length: 14 residues. CDR3: CATSRDPVSLEAFF. For the CDR3, the DNA is TGTGCCACCAGCAGAGATCCCGTTAGCCTTGAAGCTTTCTTT.

The chain is built from TRBV4-2 and TRBJ2-5; 9 positions match TRBD1. V dropped 1 base and J dropped 5; count of bases not matched to a gene: 5. The length of the CDR3 is 15 residues. CDR1 LGHNA and CDR2 YNFKEQ come from the germline V gene. Written as DNA, the CDR3 is TGTGCCAGCAGCCAAGGAGGTGACAGGGGGGAGACCCAGTACTTC. Its translation: CASSQGGDRGETQYF.

This clonotype was detected only a few times. The chain combines TRBV10-3 with TRBJ2-5, with 7 bases that match TRBD2. V lost 10 bases, J lost 2 bases, and 7 bases stayed unmatched. The CDR3 is 13 residues long. The germline V gene has CDR1 ENHRY and CDR2 SYGVKD. In nucleotides, the CDR3 is TGTGCCACCACTCTAGCGGCACAAGAGACCCAGTACTTC. This gives the protein CATTLAAQETQYF.

This clonotype was counted a few times. The V and J genes are TRBV6-2 or TRBV6-3 and TRBJ2-3; D is ambiguous. Germline CDR1 MNHEY, CDR2 SVGEGT. The CDR3 contains 15 residues. The V and J ends lost 2 bases and 1 base respectively, with 10 bases between them. The CDR3 bases are TGTGCCAGCAGTTACCCTCCCCTCGGCACAGATACGCAGTATTTT. Protein sequence: CASSYPPLGTDTQYF.

The chain joins TRBV6-5 to TRBJ1-5; the D is unclear. V was clipped by 7 bases and J by 7 bases, with 11 bases between them. This CDR3 has 12 amino acids. The germline V gene encodes CDR1 MNHEY and CDR2 SVGAGI. In DNA, the CDR3 is TGTGCCAGCAATCCAGTTGGACAGCCCCAGCATTTT. It codes for CASNPVGQPQHF.

This clonotype appeared many times. The chain has TRBV27 and TRBJ2-7, with TRBD1 identical over 7 bases. The CDR3 consists of 14 residues. Germline V CDR1 and CDR2: MNHEY, SMNVEV (reference sequence). J was trimmed by 5 bases and V by 6 bases; bases with no gene match: 10. DNA of the CDR3: TGTGCCAGCAGCCGTAAGACCGGGACAGACGAGCAGTACGTC. This translates into CASSRKTGTDEQYV.

The chain couples TRBV29-1 to TRBJ1-1; D not certain. CDR1 and CDR2 (germline): SQVTM, ANQGSEA. This CDR3 is built from 16 residues. V was cut by 1 base and J by 2 bases, with 17 bases left in between. The CDR3: CSVEALPRARNTEAFF. The CDR3 nucleotides read TGCAGCGTTGAAGCACTCCCCAGAGCCAGAAACACTGAAGCTTTCTTT.

This clonotype was detected a few times. The chain is built from TRBV20-1 and TRBJ1-1; the D is unclear. The CDR3 spans 12 residues. CDR1 DFQATT and CDR2 SNEGSKA come from the germline V gene (reference sequence). Between the trimmed V and J ends, which lost 3 bases and 8 bases, there was a span of 13 bases. The CDR3 loop reads CSASKSRGEAFF. The CDR3 DNA is TGCAGTGCTAGCAAATCCCGGGGAGAAGCTTTCTTT.